This TCR beta chain was identified during a study of T cells in Graves' hyperthyroidism and ophthalmopathy. Amplification of TCR beta CDR3 regions used RNA as the template. HTBI primers were employed in a first-round RT-PCR of the TCR CDR3. TCRdb recomputed calls from the multiplex PCR reads with MiXCR, one row per CDR3 protein. The sample has under 550,000 distinct CDR3 sequences; 15% to 20% are singletons. Trimming left V 6 bases short and J 8 bases short, with 23 bases between. The CDR3 has 16 residues. Germline V gene sequence: CDR1 MDHEN, CDR2 SYDVKM. The chain uses TRBV28 and TRBJ2-1; D assignment may be TRBD1 or TRBD2 (5 bases each). Sequenced material: blood. The sequence derives from a man aged 35 to 55 with Graves' ophthalmopathy. The CDR3 nucleotides are TGTGCCAGCAGGGCCGGGACCCTCATTTGGTTTGATGAGCAGTTCTTC. Translating gives CASRAGTLIWFDEQFF.